These 18 T cell receptor beta chains share one sample of origin, sequenced in a study of T cells in Graves' hyperthyroidism and ophthalmopathy. Amplification of TCR beta CDR3 regions was performed using RNA transcripts as template. The HTBI primer set served for first-round RT-PCR of the TCR CDR3. Using its own MiXCR run on the multiplex PCR reads, TCRdb lists one record per CDR3 protein. Among some 560,000 distinct CDR3 sequences listed, around 16% were seen once. The sequencing input was blood. These receptors were taken from a woman in her 30s with Graves' hyperthyroidism.

This clonotype was counted ten times or more. The V call is TRBV7-9, the J call TRBJ2-7; D might be TRBD2 (6 bases). Germline V gives CDR1 SEHNR, CDR2 FQNEAQ (reference sequence). V shed 3 bases and J shed 0 bases, with 12 bases lying between them. This CDR3 region has 15 residues. DNA for the CDR3: TGTGCCAGCAGCTTGGGGACTCTAAACTCCTACGAGCAGTACTTC. It encodes CASSLGTLNSYEQYF.

This clonotype was counted only a few times. In DNA, the CDR3 is TGTGCCATCAGTGCCGGGGACGAAAGAAATTCACCCCTCCACTTT. Protein product: CAISAGDERNSPLHF. The V and J genes are TRBV10-3 and TRBJ1-6; tentatively, D is TRBD1 (5 bases). The germline V gene has CDR1 ENHRY and CDR2 SYGVKD. V was cut by 4 bases and J by 7 bases, with 14 bases left in between. The CDR3 runs to 15 residues.

This clonotype was seen ten or more times. V usage is TRBV2 and J usage is TRBJ2-1; the match to TRBD2 covers 12 bases. Germline V CDR1 and CDR2: SNHLY, FYNNEI. Losses at the gene ends were 2 bases for V and 1 base for J; bases not matched to a gene: 6. CDR3 length equals 18 residues. The CDR3 here is CASSELAGGPGSYNEQFF. Here the CDR3 DNA reads TGTGCCAGCAGTGAACTAGCGGGAGGGCCGGGGTCCTACAATGAGCAGTTCTTC.

The chain carries TRBV4-3 and TRBJ1-2, with TRBD1 matching 7 bases. With 3 bases clipped from V and 2 bases from J, the junction kept 6 bases outside the gene matches. CDR1 LGHNA and CDR2 YSLEER come from the germline V gene. The CDR3 spans 15 residues. The CDR3 bases are TGCGCCAGCAGCCATGACCGGGACAGCAACTATGGCTACACCTTC. Its protein product is CASSHDRDSNYGYTF.

This clonotype was seen a few times. This chain uses TRBV18 with TRBJ1-5; TRBD1 matches at 9 bases. Germline CDR1 and CDR2: KGHSH and LQKENI. With 6 bases clipped from V and 6 bases from J, the junction kept 6 bases outside the gene matches. This CDR3 contains 14 residues. CDR3 residues: CASSGQGSPQPQHF. The CDR3 DNA reads as TGTGCCAGCTCGGGACAGGGATCCCCTCAGCCCCAGCATTTT. Looking up the rest from reference TRBV18 and TRBJ1-5 gives the full variable domain: NAGVMQNPRHLVRRRGQEARLRCSPMKGHSHVYWYRQLPEEGLKFMVYLQKENIIDESGMPKERFSAEFPKEGPSILRIQQVVRGDSAAYFCASSGQGSPQPQHFGDGTRLSIL.

This clonotype was seen a handful of times. The genes are TRBV7-3 and TRBJ2-3, with 10 bases matching TRBD2. In germline, CDR1 is SGHTA, CDR2 FQGTGA. The CDR3 loop spans 16 amino acids. V lost 2 bases and J lost 6; bases outside the gene matches: 8. CDR3 protein: CASSLWTSGLQDTQYF. Written as DNA, the CDR3 is TGTGCCAGCAGCTTATGGACTAGCGGCCTTCAGGATACGCAGTATTTT.

In this sample, this clonotype turned up many times. The chain is built from TRBV2 and TRBJ1-2; 12 bases align to TRBD1. V shed 7 bases, J shed 4 bases, and the junction held 7 bases outside the gene matches. The CDR3 consists of 15 residues. Germline values: CDR1 SNHLY, CDR2 FYNNEI. The CDR3 loop is CASKPGQGAGYGYTF. The CDR3 DNA reads TGTGCCAGCAAACCGGGACAGGGGGCTGGCTATGGCTACACCTTC.

This rearrangement joins TRBV6-1 to TRBJ2-1, with 11 bases aligning to TRBD2. CDR3 size: 17 residues. The germline CDR1 and CDR2 sequences are MNHNS and SASEGT. Trimming removed 1 base from V and 15 bases from J; junction bases left unmatched: 17. The CDR3 sequence is CASSEGNFRLAGPGRFF. In DNA form, the CDR3 reads TGTGCCAGCAGTGAAGGGAACTTCAGACTAGCGGGACCGGGGAGGTTCTTC.

This clonotype was seen many times. V gene TRBV5-1 combines with J gene TRBJ2-7; tentatively, D is TRBD1 (6 bases). CDR1 and CDR2 (germline): SGHRS, YFSETQ. The CDR3 is 15 residues long. V lost 3 bases, J lost 0 bases, and 13 bases lay in between. The CDR3 DNA sequence: TGCGCCAGCAGCTCCCATCGGACAGACTCCTACGAGCAGTACTTC. Its protein is CASSSHRTDSYEQYF. The variable domain in full, with the rest retrieved from reference TRBV5-1 and TRBJ2-7, is KAGVTQTPRYLIKTRGQQVTLSCSPISGHRSVSWYQQTPGQGLQFLFEYFSETQRNKGNFPGRFSGRQFSNSRSEMNVSTLELGDSALYLCASSSHRTDSYEQYFGPGTRLTVT.

In this sample, this clonotype turned up once. The V gene is TRBV24-1, the J gene TRBJ2-3; TRBD1 matches 7 bases. Germline V lookup: CDR1 KGHDR, CDR2 SFDVKD. The CDR3 loop spans 15 amino acids. V shed 4 bases, J shed 2 bases, and the junction held 5 bases outside the gene matches. The CDR3 loop is CATSDSGTATDTQYF. The CDR3 coding sequence is TGTGCCACCAGTGACTCCGGGACAGCCACAGATACGCAGTATTTT.

The chain carries TRBV29-1 and TRBJ1-2; D unresolved. The CDR3 length is 11 residues. From germline, CDR1 is SQVTM and CDR2 ANQGSEA. V lost 7 bases and J lost 8, with 14 bases in between. The CDR3 protein is CSASRVGGYTF. The CDR3 region has the DNA TGCAGCGCATCTAGAGTGGGGGGCTACACCTTC.

This clonotype was counted many times. In DNA form, the CDR3 reads TGTGCCAGCTCACCAACGGCGGTTCGGGCAGATACGCAGTATTTT. Its translation is CASSPTAVRADTQYF. This rearrangement joins TRBV18 to TRBJ2-3; D gene ambiguous. From germline, CDR1 is KGHSH and CDR2 LQKENI. This CDR3 is built from 15 residues. V was trimmed by 2 bases and J by 4 bases, leaving 13 bases between them.

The rearrangement uses TRBV6-1 and TRBJ2-7; possibly TRBD1 for D (6 bases). Per the germline V gene, CDR1 is MNHNS and CDR2 is SASEGT. Trimming stripped 8 bases from V and 3 bases from J, with 14 bases between. The CDR3 loop spans 13 amino acids. The CDR3 region is CASGQLTNYEQYF. The CDR3 nucleotides are TGTGCCAGCGGACAGCTAACAAACTACGAGCAGTACTTC.

This clonotype was recorded at least ten times. This chain joins TRBV7-2 and TRBJ2-5; D is possibly TRBD2 (5 bases). The CDR3 totals 14 residues. The V gene lost 1 base and the J gene lost 4 bases, with 10 bases spanning the gap. Germline assignment: CDR1 SGHTA and CDR2 FQGNSA. The CDR3 coding sequence is TGTGCCAGCAGCTTAGGTTCTAGCACAGAGACCCAGTACTTC. Residues: CASSLGSSTETQYF.

This clonotype was observed a handful of times. The chain joins TRBV7-9 to TRBJ1-1, with D maybe TRBD1 (6 bases). The CDR3 covers 15 residues. Trimming shortened V by 1 base and J by 5 bases, and 14 bases separated the two germline ends. CDR1 is SEHNR, CDR2 FQNEAQ, per germline (reference sequence). DNA for the CDR3: TGTGCCAGCAGCTTAGATGGGGGGCGCGGGACTGAAGCTTTCTTT. This encodes CASSLDGGRGTEAFF.

This clonotype has ten or more counts. The CDR3 nucleotides read TGTGCCAGCAGTGAAGACAAAATAATCTACGAGCAGTACTTC. It encodes CASSEDKIIYEQYF. The chain carries TRBV25-1 and TRBJ2-7; the D is unclear. V was trimmed by 2 bases and J by 3 bases, leaving 11 bases between them. CDR1 is MGHDK and CDR2 is SYGVNS in the germline V gene. CDR3 length: 14 amino acids.

The sample holds many counts of this clonotype. The J gene is TRBJ1-1, the V gene TRBV20-1; unclear D gene. The V end was cut by 1 base, the J end by 5 bases, with 14 bases between. Looked up from germline, CDR1 is DFQATT and CDR2 is SNEGSKA (reference sequence). The CDR3 totals 14 residues. CDR3 bases: TGCAGTGCTAGAGTTGAGGGTACGGGGACTGAAGCTTTCTTT. It encodes CSARVEGTGTEAFF.

The rearrangement joins TRBV20-1 to TRBJ2-4; 9 bases match TRBD1. Germline loops: CDR1 DFQATT, CDR2 SNEGSKA (reference sequence). This CDR3 has 15 residues. Trimming took 4 bases from V and 6 from J; bases not matched to a gene: 10. This CDR3 is CSATLRTGASNIQYF. Here the CDR3 DNA reads TGCAGTGCTACCCTAAGGACAGGGGCCTCAAACATTCAGTACTTC.